A few counts support the clone carrying this T cell receptor (beta chain). Its antigen is unknown. MiXCR, applied by TCRdb to the 5' RACE reads, yields one record per CDR3 protein. This table has 450,000 to 600,000 distinct CDR3 sequences, roughly 14% appearing once. This sample was included in a study of T cells after yellow fever vaccination. Regarding the study as a whole: The study noted that FACS-sorted repertoires could contain abundant clonotypes contaminating from the bulk population. Compared with primary, the secondary response was weaker and peaked at day 5, not 15.

Per germline, CDR1 DFQATT and CDR2 SNEGSKA (reference sequence). Trimming shortened V by 0 bases and J by 6 bases, and 12 bases separated the two germline ends. CDR3 length equals 15 residues. The sequencing used PBMCs, collected on the day of the yellow fever booster vaccination. The clonotype originates from a man aged 30 to 39 who received the YFV17D yellow fever vaccine. V is TRBV20-1 and J is TRBJ1-6; D perhaps matches TRBD1 (6 bases). The DNA for the CDR3 is TGCAGTGCTAGAGAATCCACAGGGTCTAATTCACCCCTCCACTTT. Translation: CSARESTGSNSPLHF.